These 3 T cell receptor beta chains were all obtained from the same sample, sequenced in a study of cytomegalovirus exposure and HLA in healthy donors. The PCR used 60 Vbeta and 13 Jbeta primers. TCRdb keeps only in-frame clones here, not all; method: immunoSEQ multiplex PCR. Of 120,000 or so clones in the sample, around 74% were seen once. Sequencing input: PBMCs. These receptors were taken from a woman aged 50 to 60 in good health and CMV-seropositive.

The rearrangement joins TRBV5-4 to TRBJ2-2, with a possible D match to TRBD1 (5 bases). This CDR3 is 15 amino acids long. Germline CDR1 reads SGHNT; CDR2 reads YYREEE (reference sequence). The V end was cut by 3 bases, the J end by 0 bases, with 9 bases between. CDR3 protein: CASSSKGPNTGELFF. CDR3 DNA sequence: TGTGCCAGCAGCTCCAAGGGGCCGAACACCGGGGAGCTGTTTTTT.

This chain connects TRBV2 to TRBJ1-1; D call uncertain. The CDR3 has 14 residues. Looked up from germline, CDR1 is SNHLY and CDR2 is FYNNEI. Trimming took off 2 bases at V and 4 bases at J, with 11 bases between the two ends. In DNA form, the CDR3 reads TGTGCCAGCAGTGAAAGTCGGTGGGCCACTGAAGCTTTCTTT. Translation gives CASSESRWATEAFF.

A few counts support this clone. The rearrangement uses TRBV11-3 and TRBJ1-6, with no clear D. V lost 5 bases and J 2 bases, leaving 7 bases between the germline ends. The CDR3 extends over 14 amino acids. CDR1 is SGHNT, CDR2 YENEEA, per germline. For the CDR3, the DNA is TGTGCCAGCAGCCCGCGGACCTATAATTCACCCCTCCACTTT. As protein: CASSPRTYNSPLHF.